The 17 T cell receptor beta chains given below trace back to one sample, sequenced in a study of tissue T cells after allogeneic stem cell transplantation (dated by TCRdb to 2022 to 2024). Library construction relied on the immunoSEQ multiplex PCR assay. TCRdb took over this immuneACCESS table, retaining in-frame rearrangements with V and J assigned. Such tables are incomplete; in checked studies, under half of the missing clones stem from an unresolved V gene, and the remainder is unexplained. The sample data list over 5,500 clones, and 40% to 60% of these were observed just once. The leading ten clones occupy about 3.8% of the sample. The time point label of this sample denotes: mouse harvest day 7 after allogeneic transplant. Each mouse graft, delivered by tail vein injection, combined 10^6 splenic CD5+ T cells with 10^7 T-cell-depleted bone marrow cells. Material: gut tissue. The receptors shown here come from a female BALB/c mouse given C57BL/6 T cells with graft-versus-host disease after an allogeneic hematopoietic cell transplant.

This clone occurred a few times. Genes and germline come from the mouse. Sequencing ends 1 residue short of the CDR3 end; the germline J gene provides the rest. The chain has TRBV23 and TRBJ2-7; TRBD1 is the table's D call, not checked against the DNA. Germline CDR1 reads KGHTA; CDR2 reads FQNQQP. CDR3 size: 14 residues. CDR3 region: CSSSQTGSSYEQYF. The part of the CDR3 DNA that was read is TGCTCCAGCAGTCAAACAGGGAGCTCCTATGAACAGTAC.

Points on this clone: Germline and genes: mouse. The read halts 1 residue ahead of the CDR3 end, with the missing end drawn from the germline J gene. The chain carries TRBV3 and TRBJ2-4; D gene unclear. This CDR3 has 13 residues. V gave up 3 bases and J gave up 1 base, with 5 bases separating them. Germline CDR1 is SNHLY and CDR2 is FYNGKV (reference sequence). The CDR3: CASSLAGQNTLYF. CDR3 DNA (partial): TGTGCCAGCAGCTTGGCAGGTCAAAACACCTTGTAC.

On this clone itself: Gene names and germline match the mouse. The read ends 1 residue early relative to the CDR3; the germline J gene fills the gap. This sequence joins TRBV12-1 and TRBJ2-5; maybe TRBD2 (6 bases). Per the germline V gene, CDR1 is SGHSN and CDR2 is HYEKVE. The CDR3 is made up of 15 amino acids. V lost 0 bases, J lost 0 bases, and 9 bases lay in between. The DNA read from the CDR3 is TGTGCCAGCTCTCTCGGGACTCTTAACCAAGACACCCAGTAC. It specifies CASSLGTLNQDTQY. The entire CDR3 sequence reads CASSLGTLNQDTQYF.

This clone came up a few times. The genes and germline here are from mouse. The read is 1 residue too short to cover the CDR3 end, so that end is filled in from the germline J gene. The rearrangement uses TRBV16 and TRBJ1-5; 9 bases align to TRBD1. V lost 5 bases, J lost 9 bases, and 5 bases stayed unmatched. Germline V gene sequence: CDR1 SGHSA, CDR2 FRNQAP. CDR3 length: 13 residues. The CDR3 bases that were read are TGTGCAAGCAGCCGGGACAGGGCCCGGGCTCCGCTT. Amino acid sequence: CASSRDRARAPL. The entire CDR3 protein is CASSRDRARAPLF. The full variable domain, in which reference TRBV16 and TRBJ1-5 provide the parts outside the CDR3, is NAGVIQTPRHKVTGKGQEATLWCEPISGHSAVFWYRQTIVQGLEFLTYFRNQAPIDDSGMPKERFSAQMPNQSHSTLKIQSTQPQDSAVYLCASSRDRARAPLFGEGTRLSVL.

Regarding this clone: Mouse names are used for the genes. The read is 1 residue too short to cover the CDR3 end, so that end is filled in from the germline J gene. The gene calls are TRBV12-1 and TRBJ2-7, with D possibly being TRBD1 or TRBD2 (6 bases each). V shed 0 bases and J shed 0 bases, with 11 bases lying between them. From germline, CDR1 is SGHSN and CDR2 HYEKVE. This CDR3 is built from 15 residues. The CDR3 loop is CASSLEGGSSYEQYF. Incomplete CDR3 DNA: TGTGCCAGCTCTCTCGAGGGGGGAAGCTCCTATGAACAGTAC.

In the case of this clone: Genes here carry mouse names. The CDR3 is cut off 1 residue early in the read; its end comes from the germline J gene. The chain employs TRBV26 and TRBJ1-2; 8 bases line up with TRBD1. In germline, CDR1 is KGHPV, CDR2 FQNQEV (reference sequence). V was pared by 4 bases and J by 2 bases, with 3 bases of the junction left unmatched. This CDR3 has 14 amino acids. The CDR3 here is CASSPRGQNSDYTF. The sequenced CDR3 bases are TGTGCCAGCAGTCCCAGGGGGCAGAACTCCGACTACACC.

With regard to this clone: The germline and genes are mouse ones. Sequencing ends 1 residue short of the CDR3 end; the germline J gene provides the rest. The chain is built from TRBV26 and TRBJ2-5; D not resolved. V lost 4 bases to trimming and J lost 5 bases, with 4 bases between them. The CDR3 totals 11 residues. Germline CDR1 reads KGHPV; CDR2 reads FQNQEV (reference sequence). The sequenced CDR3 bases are TGTGCCAGCAGTCAGGGAGACACCCAGTAC. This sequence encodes CASSQGDTQY. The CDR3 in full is CASSQGDTQYF. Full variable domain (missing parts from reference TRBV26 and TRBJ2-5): NSKVIQTPRYLVKGQGQKAKMRCIPEKGHPVVFWYQQNKNNEFKFLINFQNQEVLQQIDMTEKRFSAECPSNSPCSLEIQSSEAGDSALYLCASSQGDTQYFGPGTRLLVL.

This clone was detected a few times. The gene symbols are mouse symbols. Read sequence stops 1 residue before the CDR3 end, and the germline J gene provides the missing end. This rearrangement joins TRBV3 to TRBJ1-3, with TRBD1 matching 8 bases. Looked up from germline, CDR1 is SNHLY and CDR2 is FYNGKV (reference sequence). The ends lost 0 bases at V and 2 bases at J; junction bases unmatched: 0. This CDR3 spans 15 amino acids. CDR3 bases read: TGTGCCAGCAGCTTAGCACAGGGGGCTGGAAATACGCTCTAT. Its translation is CASSLAQGAGNTLY. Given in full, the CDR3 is CASSLAQGAGNTLYF.

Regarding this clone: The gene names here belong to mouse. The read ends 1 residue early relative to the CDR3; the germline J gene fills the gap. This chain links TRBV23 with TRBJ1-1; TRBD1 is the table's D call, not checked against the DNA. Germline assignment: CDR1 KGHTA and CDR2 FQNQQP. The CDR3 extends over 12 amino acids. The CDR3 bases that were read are TGCTCCAGCAGTCAATCGAGCAGAGAAGTCTTC. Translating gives CSSSQSSREVF. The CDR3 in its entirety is CSSSQSSREVFF.

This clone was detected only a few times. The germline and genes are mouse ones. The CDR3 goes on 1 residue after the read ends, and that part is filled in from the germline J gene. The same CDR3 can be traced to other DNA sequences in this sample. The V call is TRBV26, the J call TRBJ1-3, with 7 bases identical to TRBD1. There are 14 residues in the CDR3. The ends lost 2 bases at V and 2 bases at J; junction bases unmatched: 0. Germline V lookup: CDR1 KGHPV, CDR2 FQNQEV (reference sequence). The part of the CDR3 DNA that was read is TGTGCCAGCAGTCTGCAGGGGGCTGGAAATACGCTCTAT. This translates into CASSLQGAGNTLY. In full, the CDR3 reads CASSLQGAGNTLYF.

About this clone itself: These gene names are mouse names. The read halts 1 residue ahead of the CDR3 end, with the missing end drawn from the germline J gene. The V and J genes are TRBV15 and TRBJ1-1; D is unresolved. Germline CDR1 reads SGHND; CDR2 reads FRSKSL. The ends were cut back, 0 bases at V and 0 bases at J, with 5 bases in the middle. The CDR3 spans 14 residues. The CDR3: CASSLARTNTEVFF. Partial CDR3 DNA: TGTGCCAGCAGTTTAGCCAGGACAAACACAGAAGTCTTC.

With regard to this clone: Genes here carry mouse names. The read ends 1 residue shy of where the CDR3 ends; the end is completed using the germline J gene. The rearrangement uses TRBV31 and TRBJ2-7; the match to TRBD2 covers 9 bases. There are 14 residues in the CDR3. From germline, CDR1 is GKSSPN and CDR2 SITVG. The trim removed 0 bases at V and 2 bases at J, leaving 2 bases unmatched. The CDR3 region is CAWSLGGATYEQYF. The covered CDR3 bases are TGTGCCTGGAGTCTTGGGGGGGCCACCTATGAACAGTAC.

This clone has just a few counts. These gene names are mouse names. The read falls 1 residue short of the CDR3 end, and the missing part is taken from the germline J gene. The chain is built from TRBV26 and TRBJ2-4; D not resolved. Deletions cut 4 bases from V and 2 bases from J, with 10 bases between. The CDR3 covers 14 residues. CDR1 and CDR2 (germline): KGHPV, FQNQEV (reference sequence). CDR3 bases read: TGTGCCAGCAGTCCTACAACTACTCAAAACACCTTGTAC. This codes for CASSPTTTQNTLY. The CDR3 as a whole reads CASSPTTTQNTLYF.

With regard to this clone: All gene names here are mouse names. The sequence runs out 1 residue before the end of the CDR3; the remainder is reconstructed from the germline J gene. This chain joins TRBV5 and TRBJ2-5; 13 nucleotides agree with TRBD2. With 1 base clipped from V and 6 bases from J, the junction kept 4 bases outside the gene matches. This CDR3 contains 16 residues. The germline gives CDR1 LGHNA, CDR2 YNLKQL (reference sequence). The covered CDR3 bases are TGTGCCAGCAGCCAAGGGACTGGGGGGGCGAGGGACACCCAGTAC. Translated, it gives CASSQGTGGARDTQY. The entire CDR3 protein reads CASSQGTGGARDTQYF.

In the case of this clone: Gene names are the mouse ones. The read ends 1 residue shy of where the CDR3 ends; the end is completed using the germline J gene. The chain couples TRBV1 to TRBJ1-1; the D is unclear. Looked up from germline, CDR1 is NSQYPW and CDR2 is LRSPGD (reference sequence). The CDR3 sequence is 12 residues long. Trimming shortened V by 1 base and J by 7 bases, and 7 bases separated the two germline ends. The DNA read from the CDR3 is TGCACCTGCAGTGCAGGGGAGGGAGAAGTCTTC. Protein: CTCSAGEGEVF. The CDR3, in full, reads CTCSAGEGEVFF.

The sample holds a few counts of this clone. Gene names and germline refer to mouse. CDR3 sequence reads: CASSRGHNQAPLF. The covered CDR3 bases are TGTGCCAGCAGCCGGGGACATAACCAGGCTCCGCTT. This chain connects TRBV26 to TRBJ1-5; maybe TRBD1 (6 bases). The CDR3 is cut off 1 residue early in the read; its end comes from the germline J gene. The ends were cut back, 6 bases at V and 4 bases at J, with 10 bases in the middle. Germline V CDR1 and CDR2: KGHPV, FQNQEV (reference sequence). The length of the CDR3 is 13 residues.

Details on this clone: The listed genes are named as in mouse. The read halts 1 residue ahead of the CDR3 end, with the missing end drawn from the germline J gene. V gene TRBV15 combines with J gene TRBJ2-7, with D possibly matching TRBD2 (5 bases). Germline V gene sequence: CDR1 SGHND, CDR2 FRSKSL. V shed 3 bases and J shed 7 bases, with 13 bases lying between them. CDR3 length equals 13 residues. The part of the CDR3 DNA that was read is TGTGCCAGCAGTTTGTCCTGGGTGGAGGAACAGTAC. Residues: CASSLSWVEEQY. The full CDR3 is CASSLSWVEEQYF.